This entry describes one T cell receptor (beta chain). As yet, its antigen is unknown. This sample is drawn from a study of memory CD4+ T cells and cytomegalovirus serostatus. General observations from the study: A US-trained random forest predicted CMV serostatus with median AUC roughly 0.9.

Germline V gene lookup returns CDR1 MNHNY and CDR2 SVGAGI (reference sequence). This CDR3 region has 14 residues. The trim removed 5 bases at V and 2 bases at J, leaving 4 bases unmatched. Single viable CD3+CD4+CD8-CD45RO+ cells were sorted as the memory CD4+ T cells. Here immunoSEQ multiplex PCR was the method, and the copy in TCRdb shows in-frame clones only, minus some. The table shows 80,000 or so clones, with around 78% occurring only once. This sequence was found in an adult in good health and CMV-seropositive. The sequencing sample was made of memory CD4+ T cells from blood. The gene calls are TRBV6-6 and TRBJ2-3; 7 bases align to TRBD1. The CDR3 nucleotides are TGTGCCAGCAGTAGGGACAGACTCACAGATACGCAGTATTTT. Its translation is CASSRDRLTDTQYF.